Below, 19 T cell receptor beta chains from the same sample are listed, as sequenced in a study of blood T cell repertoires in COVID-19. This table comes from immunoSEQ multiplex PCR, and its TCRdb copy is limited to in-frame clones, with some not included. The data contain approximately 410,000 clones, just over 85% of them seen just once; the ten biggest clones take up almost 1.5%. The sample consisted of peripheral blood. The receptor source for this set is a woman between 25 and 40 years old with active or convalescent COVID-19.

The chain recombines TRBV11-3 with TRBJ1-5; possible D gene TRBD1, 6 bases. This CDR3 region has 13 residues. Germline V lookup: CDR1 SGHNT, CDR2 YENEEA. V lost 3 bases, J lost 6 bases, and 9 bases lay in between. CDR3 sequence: CASSLTGGQPQHF. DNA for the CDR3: TGTGCCAGCAGCTTGACAGGTGGTCAGCCCCAGCATTTT.

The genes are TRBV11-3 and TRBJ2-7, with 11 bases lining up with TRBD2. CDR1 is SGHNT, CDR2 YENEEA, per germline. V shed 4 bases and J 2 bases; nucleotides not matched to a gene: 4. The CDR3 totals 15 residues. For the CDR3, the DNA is TGTGCCAGCAGCTCGACTAGCGGGGACACCTACGAGCAGTACTTC. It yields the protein CASSSTSGDTYEQYF.

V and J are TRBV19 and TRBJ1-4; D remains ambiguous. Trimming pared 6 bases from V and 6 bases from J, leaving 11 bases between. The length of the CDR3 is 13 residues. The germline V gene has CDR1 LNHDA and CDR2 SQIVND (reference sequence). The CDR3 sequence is CASRRLEDEKLFF. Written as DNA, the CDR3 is TGTGCCAGTAGACGACTTGAAGATGAAAAACTGTTTTTT.

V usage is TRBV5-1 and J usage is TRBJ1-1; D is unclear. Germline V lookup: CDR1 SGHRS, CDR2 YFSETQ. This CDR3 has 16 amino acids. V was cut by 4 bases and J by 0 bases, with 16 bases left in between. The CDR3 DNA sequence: TGCGCCAGCAGCCCGGGAGGCGTTGGTATGAACACTGAAGCTTTCTTT. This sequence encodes CASSPGGVGMNTEAFF.

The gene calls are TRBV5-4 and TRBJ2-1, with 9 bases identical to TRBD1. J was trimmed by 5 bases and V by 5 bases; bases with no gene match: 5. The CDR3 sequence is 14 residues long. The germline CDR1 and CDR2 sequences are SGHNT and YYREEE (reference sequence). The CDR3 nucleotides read TGTGCCAGCAGACGGGACAGGGCGAACAATGAGCAGTTCTTC. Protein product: CASRRDRANNEQFF.

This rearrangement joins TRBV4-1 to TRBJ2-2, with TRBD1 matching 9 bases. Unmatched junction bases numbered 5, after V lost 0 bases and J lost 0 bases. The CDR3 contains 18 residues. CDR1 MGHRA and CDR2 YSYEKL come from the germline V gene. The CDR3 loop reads CASSQETGGPANTGELFF. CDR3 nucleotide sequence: TGCGCCAGCAGCCAAGAGACAGGGGGGCCCGCGAACACCGGGGAGCTGTTTTTT.

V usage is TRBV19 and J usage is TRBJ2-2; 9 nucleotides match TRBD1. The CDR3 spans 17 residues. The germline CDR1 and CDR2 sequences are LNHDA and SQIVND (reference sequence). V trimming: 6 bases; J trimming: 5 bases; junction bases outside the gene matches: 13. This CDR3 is CASSSSGTGFFTGELFF. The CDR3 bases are TGTGCCAGTAGCAGCTCCGGGACAGGGTTTTTTACCGGGGAGCTGTTTTTT.

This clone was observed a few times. The CDR3 loop is CASSLAGTGWNGLGTIYF. Here the CDR3 DNA reads TGTGCCAGTAGTCTCGCCGGGACAGGATGGAACGGCCTAGGCACCATATATTTT. The rearrangement links TRBV19 to TRBJ1-3, with 8 bases lining up with TRBD1. J gave up 9 bases and V 5 bases, and 21 bases lay outside the gene matches. Germline CDR1 LNHDA, CDR2 SQIVND (reference sequence). This CDR3 region has 18 residues.

The CDR3, as DNA: TGCGCCAGCAGCCCGGGACAGGGGGCAGTGGAGACCCAGTACTTC. Translating it yields CASSPGQGAVETQYF. The chain joins TRBV5-1 to TRBJ2-5, with 12 bases aligning to TRBD1. The V gene's germline CDR1 is SGHRS and CDR2 YFSETQ. Trimming cost V 4 bases and J 5 bases; bases outside gene matches: 6. The length of the CDR3 is 15 residues.

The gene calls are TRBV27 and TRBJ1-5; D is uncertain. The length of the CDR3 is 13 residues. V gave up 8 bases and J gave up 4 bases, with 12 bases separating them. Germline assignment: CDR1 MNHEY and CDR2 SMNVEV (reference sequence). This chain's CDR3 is CASWSSINQPQHF. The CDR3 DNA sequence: TGTGCCAGCTGGAGCTCCATTAATCAGCCCCAGCATTTT.

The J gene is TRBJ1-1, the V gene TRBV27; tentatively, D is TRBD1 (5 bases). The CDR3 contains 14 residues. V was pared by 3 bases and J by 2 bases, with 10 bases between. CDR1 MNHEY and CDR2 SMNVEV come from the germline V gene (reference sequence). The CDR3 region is CASSFGGENTEAFF. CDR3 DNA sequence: TGTGCCAGCAGTTTTGGAGGGGAAAACACTGAAGCTTTCTTT.

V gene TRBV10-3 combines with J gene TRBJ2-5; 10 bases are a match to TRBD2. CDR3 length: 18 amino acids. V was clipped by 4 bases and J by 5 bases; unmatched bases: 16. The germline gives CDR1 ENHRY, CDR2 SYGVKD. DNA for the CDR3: TGTGCCATCAGTGGAGGTGCTAGCGGGGGAAAGCCGGGGGAGACCCAGTACTTC. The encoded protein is CAISGGASGGKPGETQYF.

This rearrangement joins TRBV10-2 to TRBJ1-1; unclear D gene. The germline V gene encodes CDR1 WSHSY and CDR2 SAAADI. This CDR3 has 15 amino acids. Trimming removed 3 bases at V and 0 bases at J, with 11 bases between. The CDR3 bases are TGCGCCAGCAGTGATTCCATAGCAATGAACACTGAAGCTTTCTTT. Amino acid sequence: CASSDSIAMNTEAFF.

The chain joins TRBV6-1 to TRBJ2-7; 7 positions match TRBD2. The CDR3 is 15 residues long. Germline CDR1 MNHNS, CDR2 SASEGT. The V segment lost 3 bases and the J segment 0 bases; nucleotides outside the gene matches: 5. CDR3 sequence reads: CASSEGDYLSYEQYF. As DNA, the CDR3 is TGTGCCAGCAGTGAGGGGGACTACCTCTCCTACGAGCAGTACTTC.

The CDR3 nucleotides are TGTGCCACCGTGGAGCCTTACAGGGGACAAGAGACCCAGTACTTC. Protein sequence: CATVEPYRGQETQYF. This rearrangement joins TRBV24-1 to TRBJ2-5, with 7 bases matching TRBD1. Per the germline V gene, CDR1 is KGHDR and CDR2 is SFDVKD. The J segment lost 2 bases and the V segment lost 9 bases, leaving 11 bases of the junction unmatched. This CDR3 comprises 15 residues.

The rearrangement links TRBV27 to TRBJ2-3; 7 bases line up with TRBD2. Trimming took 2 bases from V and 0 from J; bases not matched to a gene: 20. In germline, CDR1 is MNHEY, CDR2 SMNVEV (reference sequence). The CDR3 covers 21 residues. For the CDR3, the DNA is TGTGCCAGCAGTTTACTTGCCCCGGGACTAACGGTCGGCGCTAGCACAGATACGCAGTATTTT. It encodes CASSLLAPGLTVGASTDTQYF.

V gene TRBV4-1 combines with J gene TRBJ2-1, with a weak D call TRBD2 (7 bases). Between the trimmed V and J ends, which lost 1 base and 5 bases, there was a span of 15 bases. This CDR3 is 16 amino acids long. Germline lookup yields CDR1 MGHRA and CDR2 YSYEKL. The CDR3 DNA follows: TGCGCCAGCAGCCAAGGTCTGGCGGGGGCAAACAATGAGCAGTTCTTC. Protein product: CASSQGLAGANNEQFF.

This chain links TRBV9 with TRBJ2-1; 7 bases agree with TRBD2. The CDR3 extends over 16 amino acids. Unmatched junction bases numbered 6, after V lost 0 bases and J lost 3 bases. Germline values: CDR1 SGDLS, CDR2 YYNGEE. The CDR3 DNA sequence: TGTGCCAGCAGCGTAGATCGGGGGGTCATCTACAATGAGCAGTTCTTC. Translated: CASSVDRGVIYNEQFF.

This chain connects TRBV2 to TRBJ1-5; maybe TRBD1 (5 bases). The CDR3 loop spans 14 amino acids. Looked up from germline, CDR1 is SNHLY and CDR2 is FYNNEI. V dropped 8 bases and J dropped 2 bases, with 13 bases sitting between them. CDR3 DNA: TGTGCCAGCGGAACAGACAGTCGCAATCAGCCCCAGCATTTT. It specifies CASGTDSRNQPQHF.